Presented here are 32 T cell receptor beta chains from one specimen sequenced in a study of CD8 T cells in Susac syndrome. Random hexamers were used to reverse transcribe roughly 0.5 to 1 ug of RNA. Each CDR3 protein gets one entry after TCRdb re-called the immunoSEQ multiplex PCR reads with MiXCR. In the table there are around 150,000 distinct CDR3 sequences, just under 95% of which are singletons. The specimen sequenced was CD4+ T cells from PBMCs. The receptor set was obtained from a human donor with Susac syndrome.

J is TRBJ1-2 and V is TRBV12-3 or TRBV12-4, with no clear D. The V end lost 0 bases, the J end lost 8 bases, and 4 bases lay between the germline ends. This CDR3 spans 11 amino acids. The CDR3 DNA reads TGTGCCAGCAGTTTAGCCCACGGCTACACCTTC. Protein sequence: CASSLAHGYTF.

The V and J genes are TRBV20-1 and TRBJ2-2; unclear D gene. Germline CDR1 reads DFQATT; CDR2 reads SNEGSKA (reference sequence). Trimming stripped 3 bases from V and 6 bases from J, with 14 bases between. This CDR3 is built from 14 residues. The CDR3 nucleotides are TGCAGTGCTAGGGTCCCGATAGGTTCCGGGGAGCTGTTTTTT. The encoded protein is CSARVPIGSGELFF.

This chain uses TRBV15 with TRBJ2-7; TRBD1 might be the D (5 bases). Germline assignment: CDR1 LNHNV and CDR2 YYDKDF (reference sequence). The CDR3 contains 16 residues. Trimming left V 0 bases short and J 2 bases short, with 14 bases between. The CDR3 reads CATSRDRGSSPYEQYF. CDR3 DNA sequence: TGTGCCACCAGCAGAGATAGGGGATCCTCGCCCTACGAGCAGTACTTC.

The chain carries TRBV3-1 and TRBJ2-3; no firm D call. The CDR3 has 13 amino acids. CDR1 is LGHDT and CDR2 is YNNKEL in the germline V gene (reference sequence). The V end was cut by 2 bases, the J end by 6 bases, with 9 bases between. This CDR3 is CASSQIRSDTQYF. The CDR3 DNA reads TGTGCCAGCAGCCAAATTAGATCGGATACGCAGTATTTT.

J is TRBJ1-1 and V is TRBV24-1; D possibly corresponds to TRBD1 (5 bases). The CDR3 spans 12 residues. Looked up from germline, CDR1 is KGHDR and CDR2 is SFDVKD. Trimming pared 6 bases from V and 3 bases from J, leaving 7 bases between. The CDR3 loop reads CATSSGDTEAFF. CDR3 in DNA: TGTGCCACCAGTTCGGGGGACACTGAAGCTTTCTTT.

This sequence joins TRBV27 and TRBJ2-1; 10 nucleotides agree with TRBD2. Germline loops: CDR1 MNHEY, CDR2 SMNVEV (reference sequence). The V segment lost 3 bases and the J segment 4 bases; nucleotides outside the gene matches: 9. CDR3 length: 17 residues. The CDR3 nucleotides read TGTGCCAGCAGTTTGCCCCAAGCGGGAGGGAGATACAATGAGCAGTTCTTC. This gives the protein CASSLPQAGGRYNEQFF.

The rearrangement links TRBV6-2 or TRBV6-3 to TRBJ1-5; TRBD1 agrees at 7 bases. With V trimmed by 7 bases and J by 0 bases, 9 bases remained unmatched. The CDR3 covers 16 residues. Germline V gene sequence: CDR1 MNHEY, CDR2 SVGEGT. The CDR3 sequence is CASKRGQGYSNQPQHF. The CDR3 coding sequence is TGTGCCAGCAAGAGGGGGCAGGGATATAGCAATCAGCCCCAGCATTTT.

The chain joins TRBV11-1 to TRBJ2-1, with 9 bases identical to TRBD2. Germline trimming cut 2 bases from V and 1 base from J; bases unmatched to any gene: 24. The germline V gene has CDR1 SGHAT and CDR2 FQDESV (reference sequence). CDR3 length: 23 residues. CDR3 DNA: TGTGCCAGCAGCTTAAAAGTTGGACAGGCCATGTATAGCGGGAGAGGGTCCTACAATGAGCAGTTCTTC. Translation gives CASSLKVGQAMYSGRGSYNEQFF.

V usage is TRBV20-1 and J usage is TRBJ2-1, with unresolved D. Germline CDR1 and CDR2: DFQATT and SNEGSKA (reference sequence). The CDR3 covers 14 residues. V was cut by 5 bases and J by 6 bases, with 17 bases left in between. DNA of the CDR3: TGCAGTGCTGCTACCTTCCTGGTGGTCAATGAGCAGTTCTTC. Encoded protein: CSAATFLVVNEQFF.

In its sample, this clonotype was seen once. The V gene is TRBV28, the J gene TRBJ2-7; possible D gene TRBD1, 6 bases. Germline V gene lookup returns CDR1 MDHEN and CDR2 SYDVKM. V shed 6 bases and J shed 0 bases, with 12 bases lying between them. This CDR3 spans 14 amino acids. The DNA for the CDR3 is TGTGCCAGCAGATTGGGGACACCCTCCTACGAGCAGTACTTC. It encodes CASRLGTPSYEQYF.

V usage is TRBV20-1 and J usage is TRBJ1-5; TRBD1 aligns across 11 bases. Germline CDR1 reads DFQATT; CDR2 reads SNEGSKA (reference sequence). This CDR3 is built from 16 residues. V lost 5 bases and J lost 2; bases outside the gene matches: 8. The CDR3 is CSAYPGTGGRNQPQHF. The CDR3 bases are TGCAGTGCTTATCCCGGGACAGGGGGTCGCAATCAGCCCCAGCATTTT.

The rearrangement joins TRBV10-3 to TRBJ2-7; 7 positions match TRBD1. The CDR3 sequence is 13 residues long. Per the germline V gene, CDR1 is ENHRY and CDR2 is SYGVKD. J lost 3 bases, V lost 4 bases, and 3 bases had no gene match. CDR3 in DNA: TGTGCCATCAGTGGTGACAGGGACTACGAGCAGTACTTC. Protein: CAISGDRDYEQYF.

The chain combines TRBV2 with TRBJ1-4, with unresolved D. The V and J ends lost 0 bases and 10 bases respectively, with 6 bases between them. Germline loops: CDR1 SNHLY, CDR2 FYNNEI. CDR3 length equals 12 residues. This chain's CDR3 is CASSEAEAKLFF. As DNA, the CDR3 is TGTGCCAGCAGTGAAGCGGAGGCAAAACTGTTTTTT.

This chain's CDR3 is CASSSGTSTGELFF. The CDR3 nucleotides are TGTGCCAGCAGCAGTGGGACTTCCACCGGGGAGCTGTTTTTT. The chain recombines TRBV9 with TRBJ2-2; D is possibly TRBD2 (6 bases). The CDR3 totals 14 residues. From germline, CDR1 is SGDLS and CDR2 YYNGEE. V gave up 4 bases and J gave up 4 bases, with 11 bases separating them. Full variable domain (outside the CDR3, taken from reference TRBV9 and TRBJ2-2): DSGVTQTPKHLITATGQRVTLRCSPRSGDLSVYWYQQSLDQGLQFLIQYYNGEERAKGNILERFSAQQFPDLHSELNLSSLELGDSALYFCASSSGTSTGELFFGEGSRLTVL.

The chain uses TRBV6-1 and TRBJ1-1; 11 positions agree with TRBD1. Germline loops: CDR1 MNHNS, CDR2 SASEGT. V shed 7 bases and J 4 bases; nucleotides not matched to a gene: 8. The CDR3 has 15 amino acids. The CDR3 DNA follows: TGTGCCAGCACCACCGGGACAGGGGGTGCCACTGAAGCTTTCTTT. Translated: CASTTGTGGATEAFF.

CDR3: CASSQGGLGGNEQFF. The CDR3 DNA reads as TGCGCCAGCAGCCAAGGGGGACTAGGAGGCAATGAGCAGTTCTTC. V gene TRBV4-3 combines with J gene TRBJ2-1; 8 positions agree with TRBD2. The V gene's germline CDR1 is LGHNA and CDR2 YSLEER. This CDR3 region has 15 residues. The trim removed 1 base at V and 6 bases at J, leaving 5 bases unmatched.

The V call is TRBV20-1, the J call TRBJ2-2; D is ambiguous. V lost 0 bases, J lost 0 bases, and 11 bases lay in between. Germline loops: CDR1 DFQATT, CDR2 SNEGSKA (reference sequence). The CDR3 totals 16 residues. The CDR3 loop is CSARDPRQANTGELFF. The CDR3 region has the DNA TGCAGTGCTAGAGATCCTCGGCAAGCGAACACCGGGGAGCTGTTTTTT.

The DNA of the CDR3 is TGTGCCAGCAGCCGTCCCGGGACAGGGTATGGCTACACCTTC. It encodes CASSRPGTGYGYTF. The chain recombines TRBV14 with TRBJ1-2, with TRBD1 matching over 9 bases. Germline loops: CDR1 SGHDN, CDR2 FVKESK. V shed 4 bases and J 5 bases; nucleotides not matched to a gene: 5. The CDR3 extends over 14 amino acids.

The V call is TRBV20-1, the J call TRBJ1-1, with TRBD1 as a possible D gene (5 bases). In germline, CDR1 is DFQATT, CDR2 SNEGSKA (reference sequence). The CDR3 length is 13 residues. V lost 2 bases to trimming and J lost 2 bases, with 9 bases between them. CDR3 bases: TGCAGTGCTAGACTGGGGCCTAACACTGAAGCTTTCTTT. It encodes CSARLGPNTEAFF.

This chain links TRBV7-9 with TRBJ2-1; D ambiguous. This CDR3 has 12 residues. V lost 5 bases, J lost 8 bases, and 10 bases lay in between. Germline V lookup: CDR1 SEHNR, CDR2 FQNEAQ (reference sequence). CDR3 residues: CASSPESDEQFF. The CDR3 DNA is TGTGCCAGCAGCCCTGAATCCGATGAGCAGTTCTTC.

This clonotype appeared once. In nucleotides, the CDR3 is TGTGCCAGCAGCTTAGAGCCTGTTAGGACAGATACGCAGTATTTT. It specifies CASSLEPVRTDTQYF. This chain connects TRBV7-9 to TRBJ2-3; no definite D call. Per the germline V gene, CDR1 is SEHNR and CDR2 is FQNEAQ (reference sequence). The CDR3 runs to 15 residues. V was trimmed by 1 base and J by 3 bases, leaving 11 bases between them.

V is TRBV4-1 and J is TRBJ2-7; tentative D call: TRBD2 (5 bases). Germline lookup yields CDR1 MGHRA and CDR2 YSYEKL. The V and J ends lost 0 bases and 2 bases respectively, with 11 bases between them. This CDR3 has 15 residues. CDR3: CASSQDPGVPYEQYF. The CDR3 DNA reads as TGCGCCAGCAGCCAAGATCCCGGGGTTCCCTACGAGCAGTACTTC.

This clonotype was picked up a small number of times. The CDR3 nucleotides read TGTGCCAGCAAGCGGGGCCAAGAGACCCAGTACTTC. It codes for CASKRGQETQYF. This rearrangement joins TRBV2 to TRBJ2-5; TRBD2 agrees at 7 bases. The germline gives CDR1 SNHLY, CDR2 FYNNEI. This CDR3 contains 12 residues. Trimming took 7 bases from V and 1 from J; bases not matched to a gene: 0.

This sequence joins TRBV20-1 and TRBJ1-1, with D possibly TRBD1 on 5 matching bases. Germline CDR1 DFQATT, CDR2 SNEGSKA (reference sequence). V lost 5 bases and J lost 1, with 20 bases in between. The CDR3 extends over 16 amino acids. In nucleotides, the CDR3 is TGCAGTGCTTACCGTAACGGGGGAGGAGGGAACACTGAAGCTTTCTTT. This encodes CSAYRNGGGGNTEAFF.

This clonotype was detected once. The V call is TRBV20-1, the J call TRBJ1-1; 8 positions match TRBD1. The CDR3 spans 14 residues. Germline CDR1 and CDR2: DFQATT and SNEGSKA (reference sequence). V gave up 3 bases and J gave up 1 base; unmatched junction bases: 4. CDR3 in amino acids: CSASPGTGNTEAFF. In DNA form, the CDR3 reads TGCAGTGCTAGCCCTGGGACAGGGAACACTGAAGCTTTCTTT.

The chain employs TRBV29-1 and TRBJ2-1; TRBD2 matches 9 bases. V gave up 4 bases and J gave up 6 bases; unmatched junction bases: 4. The CDR3 loop spans 13 amino acids. The germline V gene has CDR1 SQVTM and CDR2 ANQGSEA. CDR3 DNA: TGCAGCGTTGGCAGCGGGAGGCTCAATGAGCAGTTCTTC. This codes for CSVGSGRLNEQFF.

This clonotype appeared a few times. V is TRBV5-4 and J is TRBJ2-6, with D maybe TRBD2 (5 bases). Germline V CDR1 and CDR2: SGHNT, YYREEE (reference sequence). With 0 bases removed from V and 1 base from J, the gap between germline ends came to 5 bases. The length of the CDR3 is 15 residues. The CDR3 region has the DNA TGTGCCAGCAGCTTGGCGGGATCTGGGGCCAACGTCCTGACTTTC. Amino acid sequence: CASSLAGSGANVLTF.

V usage is TRBV30 and J usage is TRBJ1-5; 9 bases fit TRBD1. Unmatched junction bases numbered 2, after V lost 3 bases and J lost 5 bases. Per the germline V gene, CDR1 is GTSNPN and CDR2 is SVGIG (reference sequence). The CDR3 spans 13 residues. In DNA form, the CDR3 reads TGTGCCTGGAGCGGGGACAGGGATCAGCCCCAGCATTTT. Translation: CAWSGDRDQPQHF. Together with reference TRBV30 and TRBJ1-5, the CDR3 gives the full variable domain: SQTIHQWPATLVQPVGSPLSLECTVEGTSNPNLYWYRQAAGRGLQLLFYSVGIGQISSEVPQNLSASRPQDRQFILSSKKLLLSDSGFYLCAWSGDRDQPQHFGDGTRLSIL.

The rearrangement joins TRBV29-1 to TRBJ2-5, with D perhaps matching TRBD2 (6 bases). CDR3 length equals 14 residues. CDR1 and CDR2 (germline): SQVTM, ANQGSEA. Deletions cut 0 bases from V and 2 bases from J, with 10 bases between. CDR3 amino acids: CSVEDSGRQETQYF. The DNA of the CDR3 is TGCAGCGTTGAAGATTCAGGGAGGCAAGAGACCCAGTACTTC.

The chain has TRBV12-3 or TRBV12-4 and TRBJ2-1, with 9 nucleotides matching TRBD2. There are 15 residues in the CDR3. J gave up 4 bases and V 7 bases, and 8 bases lay outside the gene matches. DNA for the CDR3: TGTGCCAGCACCGAAGGAACTAGCGGGTACAATGAGCAGTTCTTC. Protein product: CASTEGTSGYNEQFF.

The rearrangement joins TRBV20-1 to TRBJ2-3; 7 bases are a match to TRBD2. The germline CDR1 and CDR2 sequences are DFQATT and SNEGSKA (reference sequence). With V trimmed by 5 bases and J by 4 bases, 9 bases remained unmatched. The CDR3 is made up of 14 amino acids. The CDR3 region has the DNA TGCAGTGCTCAAAGCGGGGAGAATCCAGATACGCAGTATTTT. Translating it yields CSAQSGENPDTQYF.

A word on this clonotype: One junction end disagrees with the germline gene, perhaps due to a read error. The chain combines TRBV28 with TRBJ2-1; D remains unclear. This CDR3 has 12 amino acids. Germline CDR1 and CDR2: MDHEN and SYDVKM. The CDR3 DNA sequence: TGTGCCAGCAGTCCCCCCCGCTCACCGGCTTCCTTC. This codes for CASSPPRSPASF.